This TCR beta chain was obtained from a study of tumor-infiltrating lymphocytes in primary liver carcinoma. Co-extracted RNA and DNA came from roughly 20-30 mg of unsorted bulk tissue. Details on this clonotype: The junction does not match germline at one end; this may be a read error.

Reverse transcription of approximately 500 ng total RNA with a constant-region primer produced TCR beta cDNA. Slightly modified ARM-PCR with three nested multiplex PCR rounds yielded TCR beta libraries. The two initial PCR rounds, around 10 cycles each, used TRBV1-TRBV30 forward and C-beta reverse primers. MiXCR was run by TCRdb on the multiplex PCR reads, yielding one entry per CDR3 protein. Of 90,000 to 150,000 distinct CDR3 sequences in the sample, 55% to 70% were seen once. CDR1 and CDR2 (germline): SGHAT, FQNNGV. CDR3 length: 17 residues. The clonotype comes from a woman aged 60-75 years with primary liver carcinoma and hepatitis B virus infection. Source material: tumor-adjacent normal liver tissue. J is TRBJ2-1 and V is TRBV11-2, with D unresolved. CDR3 sequence (DNA): TGTGCCAGTAGCTTAATCCCGACAACGTTTTTCAACGATGAGCAGTTCTTC. Protein sequence: CASSLIPTTFFNDEQFF.